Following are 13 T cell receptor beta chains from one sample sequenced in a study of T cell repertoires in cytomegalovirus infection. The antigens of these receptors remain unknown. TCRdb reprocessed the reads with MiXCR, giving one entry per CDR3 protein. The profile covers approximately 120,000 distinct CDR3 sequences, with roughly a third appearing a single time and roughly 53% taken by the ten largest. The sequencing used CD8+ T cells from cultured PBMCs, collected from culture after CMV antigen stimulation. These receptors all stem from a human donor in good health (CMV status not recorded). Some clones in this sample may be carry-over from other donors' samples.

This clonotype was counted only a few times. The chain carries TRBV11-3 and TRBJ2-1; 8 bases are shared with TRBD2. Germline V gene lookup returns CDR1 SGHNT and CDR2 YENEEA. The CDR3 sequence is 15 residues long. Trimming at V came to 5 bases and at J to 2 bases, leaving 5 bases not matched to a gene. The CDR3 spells CASSPIAGPYNEQFF. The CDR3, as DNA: TGTGCCAGCAGCCCCATAGCGGGGCCCTACAATGAGCAGTTCTTC.

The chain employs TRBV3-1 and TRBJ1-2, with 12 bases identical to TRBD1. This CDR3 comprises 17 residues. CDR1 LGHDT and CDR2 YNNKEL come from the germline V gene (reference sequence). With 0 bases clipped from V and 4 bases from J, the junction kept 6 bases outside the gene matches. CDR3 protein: CASSQDHGTGGSYGYTF. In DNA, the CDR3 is TGTGCCAGCAGCCAAGATCATGGGACAGGGGGCAGCTATGGCTACACCTTC.

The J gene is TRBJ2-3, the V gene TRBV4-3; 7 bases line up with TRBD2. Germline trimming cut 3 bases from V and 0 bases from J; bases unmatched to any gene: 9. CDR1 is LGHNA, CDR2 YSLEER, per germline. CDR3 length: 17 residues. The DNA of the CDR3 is TGCGCCAGCAGCCAGCGTCAGCCAGCGGGGAGCACAGATACGCAGTATTTT. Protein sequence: CASSQRQPAGSTDTQYF.

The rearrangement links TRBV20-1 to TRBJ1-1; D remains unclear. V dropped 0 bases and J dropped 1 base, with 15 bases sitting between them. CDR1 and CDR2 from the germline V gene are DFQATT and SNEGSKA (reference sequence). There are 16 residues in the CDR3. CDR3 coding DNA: TGCAGTGCTAGAGATCGTCGGGCCTGGAGGAACACTGAAGCTTTCTTT. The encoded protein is CSARDRRAWRNTEAFF.

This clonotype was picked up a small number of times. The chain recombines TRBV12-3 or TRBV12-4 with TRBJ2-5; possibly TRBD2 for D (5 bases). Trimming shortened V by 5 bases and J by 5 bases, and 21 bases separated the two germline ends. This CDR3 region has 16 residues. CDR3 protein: CASSAIQAGRGETQYF. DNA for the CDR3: TGTGCCAGCAGTGCGATTCAGGCAGGACGCGGGGAGACCCAGTACTTC.

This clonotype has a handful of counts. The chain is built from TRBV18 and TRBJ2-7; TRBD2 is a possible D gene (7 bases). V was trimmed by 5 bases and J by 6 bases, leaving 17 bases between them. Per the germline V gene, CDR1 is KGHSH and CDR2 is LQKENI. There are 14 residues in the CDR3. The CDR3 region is CASSSDGRGAEQYF. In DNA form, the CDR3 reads TGTGCCAGCTCATCAGACGGCCGGGGGGCCGAGCAGTACTTC.

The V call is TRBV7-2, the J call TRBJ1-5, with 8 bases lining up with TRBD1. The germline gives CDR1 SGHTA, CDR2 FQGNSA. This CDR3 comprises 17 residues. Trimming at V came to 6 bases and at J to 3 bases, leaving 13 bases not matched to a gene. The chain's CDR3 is CASSWGGQGAYNQPQHF. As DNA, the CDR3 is TGTGCCAGCAGTTGGGGCGGGCAGGGGGCTTACAATCAGCCCCAGCATTTT.

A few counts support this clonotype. For the CDR3, the DNA is TGTGCCAGCAGCCAGCAGAAGAACACCGGGGAGCTGTTTTTT. Residues: CASSQQKNTGELFF. The rearrangement uses TRBV6-9 and TRBJ2-2; no clear D gene. Germline-derived CDR1 and CDR2 are MNHGY and SVAAGI. With 6 bases removed from V and 1 base from J, the gap between germline ends came to 9 bases. This CDR3 has 14 residues.

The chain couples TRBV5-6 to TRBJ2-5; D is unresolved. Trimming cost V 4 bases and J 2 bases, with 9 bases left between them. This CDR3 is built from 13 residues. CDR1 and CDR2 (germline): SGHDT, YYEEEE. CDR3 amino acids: CASSDQGQETQYF. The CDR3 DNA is TGTGCCAGCAGCGACCAAGGACAAGAGACCCAGTACTTC.

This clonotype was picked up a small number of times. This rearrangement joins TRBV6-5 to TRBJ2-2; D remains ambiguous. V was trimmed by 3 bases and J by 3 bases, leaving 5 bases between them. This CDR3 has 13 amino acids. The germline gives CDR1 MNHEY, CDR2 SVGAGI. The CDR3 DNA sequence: TGTGCCAGCAGTTATGACCACACCGGGGAGCTGTTTTTT. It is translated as CASSYDHTGELFF.

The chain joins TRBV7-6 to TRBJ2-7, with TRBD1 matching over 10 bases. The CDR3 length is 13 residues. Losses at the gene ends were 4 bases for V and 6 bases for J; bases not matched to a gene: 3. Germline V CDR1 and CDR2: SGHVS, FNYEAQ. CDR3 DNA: TGTGCCAGCAGCTCGGGACAGGGGTCCGAGCAGTACTTC. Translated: CASSSGQGSEQYF.

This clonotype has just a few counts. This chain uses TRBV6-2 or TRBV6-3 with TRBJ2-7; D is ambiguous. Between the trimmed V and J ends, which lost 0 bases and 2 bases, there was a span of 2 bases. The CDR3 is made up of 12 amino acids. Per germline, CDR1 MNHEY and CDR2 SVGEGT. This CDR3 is CASSYSTYEQYF. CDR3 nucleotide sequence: TGTGCCAGCAGTTACTCAACCTACGAGCAGTACTTC.

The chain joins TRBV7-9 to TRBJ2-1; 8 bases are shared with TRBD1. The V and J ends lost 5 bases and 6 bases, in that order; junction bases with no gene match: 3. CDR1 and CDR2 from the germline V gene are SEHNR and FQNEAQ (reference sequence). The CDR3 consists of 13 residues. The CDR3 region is CASSPGQGNEQFF. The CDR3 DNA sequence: TGTGCCAGCAGCCCCGGACAGGGCAATGAGCAGTTCTTC. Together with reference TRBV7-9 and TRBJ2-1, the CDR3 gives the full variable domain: DTGVSQNPRHKITKRGQNVTFRCDPISEHNRLYWYRQTLGQGPEFLTYFQNEAQLEKSRLLSDRFSAERPKGSFSTLEIQRTEQGDSAMYLCASSPGQGNEQFFGPGTRLTVL.